Given below is one T cell receptor (beta chain) in context. Its antigen remains unidentified. With a much larger clone just one base away, this may be a read error. The sample belongs to a study of T and B cells in COVID-19 patients. Overall study: The recovered patients had mostly mild to moderate COVID-19 with outpatient management. Findings and limits, study-wide: Active COVID-19 showed highly clonal TRB repertoires; recovery showed diversity and richness above healthy donors.

TRB rearrangements were amplified by multiplex PCR with BIOMED2 TRB-A/B primers. TCRdb re-called the multiplex PCR reads with MiXCR, one entry per CDR3 protein. The sample consists of tens of thousands of distinct CDR3 sequences, less than 35% of them appearing once. Blood genomic DNA input for TRB amplification was about 240-550 ng. Looked up from germline, CDR1 is MNHEY and CDR2 is SVGAGI. The CDR3 is made up of 18 amino acids. The rearrangement uses TRBV6-5 and TRBJ2-1; D call uncertain. This clonotype was sampled from a human donor who had recovered from COVID-19. Sequenced sample: blood. The CDR3 region has the DNA TGTGCCACCAGTATCACAATCACCCAGGCGTGGTACGACAATGAGCAGTTCTTC. This translates into CATSITITQAWYDNEQFF.